These 23 T cell receptor beta chains share one sample of origin, sequenced in a study of shared T cell receptors in the human thymus. Repertoires were generated with immunoSEQ multiplex PCR, while TCRdb's copy carries only in-frame clones and drops some. The table records about 660,000 clones, around 87% of them present only once. These data also formed part of another study, on human thymus T cells.

The sample taken for sequencing was thymocytes. Receptor source: a boy younger than two with a congenital heart defect.

V gene TRBV6-1 combines with J gene TRBJ2-5; 12 bases map to TRBD2. The DNA end is a closer match to TRBJ2-7, so the J assignment may be wrong. There are 13 residues in the CDR3. Germline V gene lookup returns CDR1 MNHNS and CDR2 SASEGT. CDR3 region: CASGLAGPYEQYF. CDR3 in DNA: TGTGCCAGTGGACTAGCGGGACCCTACGAGCAGTACTTC.

The V and J genes are TRBV5-8 and TRBJ1-4, with 7 bases identical to TRBD1. The CDR3 has 13 residues. CDR1 and CDR2 (germline): SGHTS, YDEGEE. V was pared by 4 bases and J by 8 bases, with 5 bases of the junction left unmatched. The CDR3 nucleotides read TGTGCCAGCAGCAGGAGGGGGCACGAAAAACTGTTTTTT. This gives the protein CASSRRGHEKLFF.

CDR3 sequence (DNA): TGTGCCAGCAGTTTAGCCGCAAATTGGGACAGGACATTGAACACTGAAGCTTTCTTT. It yields the protein CASSLAANWDRTLNTEAFF. The J gene is TRBJ1-1, the V gene TRBV28, with 8 bases aligning to TRBD1. The CDR3 runs 19 residues. J lost 0 bases, V lost 2 bases, and 14 bases had no gene match. Germline V gives CDR1 MDHEN, CDR2 SYDVKM.

V usage is TRBV7-2 and J usage is TRBJ1-5; a possible D gene is TRBD1 (5 bases). This CDR3 region has 13 residues. Germline-derived CDR1 and CDR2 are SGHTA and FQGNSA. V was shortened by 5 bases and J by 6 bases, with 11 bases between the two germline ends. The CDR3 coding sequence is TGTGCCAGCAGCCCGTGGGGGGGTCAGCCCCAGCATTTT. Encoded protein: CASSPWGGQPQHF. The full variable domain, rest sourced from reference TRBV7-2 and TRBJ1-5, is GAGVSQSPSNKVTEKGKDVELRCDPISGHTALYWYRQSLGQGLEFLIYFQGNSAPDKSGLPSDRFSAERTGGSVSTLTIQRTQQEDSAVYLCASSPWGGQPQHFGDGTRLSIL.

The chain joins TRBV9 to TRBJ1-6, with no clear D. The V gene lost 0 bases and the J gene lost 0 bases, with 10 bases spanning the gap. The CDR3 is 17 amino acids. The germline gives CDR1 SGDLS, CDR2 YYNGEE. In DNA form, the CDR3 reads TGTGCCAGCAGCGTAGGCCCAGGAAGCTCCTATAATTCACCCCTCCACTTT. This codes for CASSVGPGSSYNSPLHF.

This sequence joins TRBV11-2 and TRBJ2-7, with 12 bases identical to TRBD2. Germline-derived CDR1 and CDR2 are SGHAT and FQNNGV. The CDR3 consists of 16 residues. The trim removed 5 bases at V and 2 bases at J, leaving 7 bases unmatched. The CDR3 sequence is CASSESGLAGTYEQYF. The CDR3 region has the DNA TGTGCCAGCAGCGAGAGTGGACTAGCGGGGACCTACGAGCAGTACTTC.

This clone came up once. This sequence joins TRBV4-2 and TRBJ1-1; weak D call: TRBD1 (5 bases). Trimming took 0 bases from V and 0 from J, leaving 17 bases between them. The germline CDR1 and CDR2 sequences are LGHNA and YNFKEQ. The CDR3 is 18 residues long. The CDR3 nucleotides read TGTGCCAGCAGCCAAGATCGGCCGGGGGAGGCTCTGAACACTGAAGCTTTCTTT. Translation gives CASSQDRPGEALNTEAFF.

This chain joins TRBV27 and TRBJ1-5; the match to TRBD1 covers 9 bases. The CDR3 totals 16 residues. V shed 9 bases, J shed 0 bases, and the junction held 9 bases outside the gene matches. CDR1 MNHEY and CDR2 SMNVEV come from the germline V gene (reference sequence). The CDR3 DNA reads as TGTGCCAGTAGGACAGGGGACGCTCATAGCAATCAGCCCCAGCATTTT. Its translation is CASRTGDAHSNQPQHF.

This sequence joins TRBV29-1 and TRBJ2-2; 11 nucleotides align to TRBD2. CDR3 size: 14 residues. Germline values: CDR1 SQVTM, CDR2 ANQGSEA. V lost 4 bases and J lost 6; bases outside the gene matches: 4. CDR3 DNA sequence: TGCAGCGTTGGGATAGCGGGAGGGCCCGGGGAGCTGTTTTTT. Protein product: CSVGIAGGPGELFF.

The chain joins TRBV5-4 to TRBJ1-1; 8 nucleotides align to TRBD1. V was pared by 7 bases and J by 3 bases, with 14 bases of the junction left unmatched. Germline loops: CDR1 SGHNT, CDR2 YYREEE (reference sequence). This CDR3 contains 16 residues. The CDR3 loop is CASPGRRTGWDTEAFF. In nucleotides, the CDR3 is TGTGCCAGCCCCGGCCGGCGGACAGGGTGGGACACTGAAGCTTTCTTT.

V is TRBV4-3 and J is TRBJ1-1; possible D gene TRBD1, 5 bases. Trimming removed 3 bases from V and 1 base from J, with 12 bases in between. CDR1 and CDR2 from the germline V gene are LGHNA and YSLEER. The CDR3 consists of 15 residues. The CDR3 here is CASSQIDSRNTEAFF. DNA for the CDR3: TGCGCCAGCAGCCAGATCGACAGCCGGAACACTGAAGCTTTCTTT.

This chain connects TRBV4-2 to TRBJ1-1; TRBD1 matches at 9 bases. CDR3 size: 14 residues. The V gene end was trimmed by 6 bases and the J gene end by 3 bases; junction bases not matched to a gene: 5. Germline CDR1 is LGHNA and CDR2 is YNFKEQ. CDR3 loop: CASRHRGRDTEAFF. As DNA, the CDR3 is TGTGCCAGCAGGCACAGGGGGCGGGACACTGAAGCTTTCTTT.

The DNA of the CDR3 is TGTGCCAGCAGCTCGAAAACCGGACTAGCTATTAGTGACAATGAGCAGTTCTTC. Protein product: CASSSKTGLAISDNEQFF. This chain links TRBV11-2 with TRBJ2-1; 8 bases match TRBD2. The CDR3 spans 18 residues. The germline V gene has CDR1 SGHAT and CDR2 FQNNGV. J gave up 5 bases and V 4 bases, and 16 bases lay outside the gene matches.

The J gene is TRBJ2-3, the V gene TRBV28; TRBD2 matches at 7 bases. CDR3 length equals 16 residues. Trimming cost V 0 bases and J 0 bases; bases outside gene matches: 3. Germline CDR1 MDHEN, CDR2 SYDVKM. The CDR3 loop reads CASSLWTSRSTDTQYF. CDR3 sequence (DNA): TGTGCCAGCAGTTTATGGACTAGCCGAAGCACAGATACGCAGTATTTT.

The genes are TRBV6-1 and TRBJ2-7, with D perhaps TRBD1 (5 bases). The CDR3 covers 13 residues. The germline V gene encodes CDR1 MNHNS and CDR2 SASEGT. Trimming removed 6 bases from V and 3 bases from J, with 12 bases in between. The CDR3 DNA reads as TGTGCCAGCAGGCCAACAGGCTTCTACGAGCAGTACTTC. Its translation is CASRPTGFYEQYF.

CDR3 DNA sequence: TGCAGTCCCCCGGACGAGCAGTACTTC. Translated: CSPPDEQYF. This chain joins TRBV20-1 and TRBJ2-7; no clear D. V lost 8 bases and J lost 5, with 7 bases in between. Germline values: CDR1 DFQATT, CDR2 SNEGSKA (reference sequence). The CDR3 extends over 9 amino acids.

The V and J genes are TRBV30 and TRBJ1-5; D gene unclear. Trimming took 5 bases from V and 5 from J, leaving 16 bases between them. CDR1 and CDR2 (germline): GTSNPN, SVGIG (reference sequence). The CDR3 runs to 14 residues. CDR3 amino acids: CAWHRELGHQPQHF. For the CDR3, the DNA is TGTGCCTGGCACCGGGAACTTGGTCATCAGCCCCAGCATTTT.

DNA for the CDR3: TGTGCTAGTGGTTTGGCCACAAAACGTGGGGCTAGCGGGATACTTTCGATCAGCACAGATACGCAGTATTTT. Translated, it gives CASGLATKRGASGILSISTDTQYF. The V and J genes are TRBV12-5 and TRBJ2-3; 9 nucleotides match TRBD2. In germline, CDR1 is LGHNT, CDR2 FRNRAP. V lost 1 base to trimming and J lost 0 bases; unmatched junction nucleotides: 26. The CDR3 contains 24 residues.

V and J are TRBV10-3 and TRBJ2-7; TRBD2 matches 11 bases. The length of the CDR3 is 15 residues. J was trimmed by 7 bases and V by 9 bases; bases with no gene match: 14. Germline V CDR1 and CDR2: ENHRY, SYGVKD. DNA of the CDR3: TGTGCCATTGACTCAATAGCGGGAGGGCCGGGGGAGCAGTACTTC. Encoded protein: CAIDSIAGGPGEQYF.

The table lists this clone with a few counts. The gene calls are TRBV29-1 and TRBJ1-3; D unresolved. The V gene's germline CDR1 is SQVTM and CDR2 ANQGSEA. The CDR3 has 15 amino acids. The germline V and J ends were trimmed by 5 bases and 0 bases, with 14 bases remaining between them. The CDR3 DNA is TGCAGCGTTCACGAGGGCCTGAGCTCTGGAAACACCATATATTTT. This sequence encodes CSVHEGLSSGNTIYF.

This clone appeared a single time. CDR3 protein: CASSSTGESSYEQYF. CDR3 bases: TGTGCCAGCAGCTCGACAGGGGAGAGCTCCTACGAGCAGTACTTC. The rearrangement uses TRBV5-6 and TRBJ2-7, with TRBD1 identical over 8 bases. Germline V gene sequence: CDR1 SGHDT, CDR2 YYEEEE. With 3 bases clipped from V and 0 bases from J, the junction kept 5 bases outside the gene matches. The CDR3 loop spans 15 amino acids.

The chain recombines TRBV5-6 with TRBJ1-5; the D is unclear. Looked up from germline, CDR1 is SGHDT and CDR2 is YYEEEE. V lost 2 bases and J lost 3, with 9 bases in between. This CDR3 contains 14 residues. The CDR3 DNA is TGTGCCAGCAGCTTATCTCCCTCCAATCAGCCCCAGCATTTT. Its protein is CASSLSPSNQPQHF.

This clone was seen a handful of times. The chain employs TRBV5-1 and TRBJ2-1; 7 bases fit TRBD2. Germline CDR1 reads SGHRS; CDR2 reads YFSETQ. V was pared by 4 bases and J by 5 bases, with 15 bases of the junction left unmatched. This CDR3 spans 17 amino acids. Here the CDR3 reads CASSVMEGRESNNEQFF. CDR3 bases: TGCGCCAGCAGCGTCATGGAAGGGCGGGAGTCCAACAATGAGCAGTTCTTC. The full variable domain, completed using reference TRBV5-1 and TRBJ2-1, is KAGVTQTPRYLIKTRGQQVTLSCSPISGHRSVSWYQQTPGQGLQFLFEYFSETQRNKGNFPGRFSGRQFSNSRSEMNVSTLELGDSALYLCASSVMEGRESNNEQFFGPGTRLTVL.